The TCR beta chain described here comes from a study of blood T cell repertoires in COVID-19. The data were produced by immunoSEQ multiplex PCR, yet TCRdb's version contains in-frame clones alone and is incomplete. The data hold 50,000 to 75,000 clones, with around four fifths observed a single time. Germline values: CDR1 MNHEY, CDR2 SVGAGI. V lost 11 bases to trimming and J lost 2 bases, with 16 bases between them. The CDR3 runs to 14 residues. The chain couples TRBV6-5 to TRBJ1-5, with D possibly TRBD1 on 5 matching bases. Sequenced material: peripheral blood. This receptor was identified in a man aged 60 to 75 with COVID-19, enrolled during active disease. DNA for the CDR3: TGTGCCTCCGACGGGGGATTGGGCAATCAGCCCCAGCATTTT. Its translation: CASDGGLGNQPQHF.